These 8 T cell receptor beta chains were sequenced from one sample in a study of OX40 agonist ivuxolimab in advanced cancers. Assay: immunoSEQ multiplex PCR; the TCRdb copy retains only in-frame clones and omits some. The data contain approximately 120,000 clones, around 93% of them singletons. This sample comprised CD4+ or CD8+ T cells sorted from blood, obtained in a trial of the OX40 agonist ivuxolimab. These receptors were taken from an adult with an advanced solid tumor such as melanoma, head and neck, liver or kidney cancer.

This clone was seen a handful of times. V gene TRBV7-9 combines with J gene TRBJ2-7; D not certain. This CDR3 contains 14 residues. Germline CDR1 SEHNR, CDR2 FQNEAQ (reference sequence). The V end lost 4 bases, the J end lost 0 bases, and 10 bases lay between the germline ends. CDR3 in DNA: TGTGCCAGCAGCTACGGACGGTTCTCCTACGAGCAGTACTTC. Its translation: CASSYGRFSYEQYF.

V gene TRBV7-2 combines with J gene TRBJ2-7, with D unclear. CDR1 and CDR2 from the germline V gene are SGHTA and FQGNSA. The CDR3 totals 14 residues. Trimming stripped 7 bases from V and 2 bases from J, with 15 bases between. The chain's CDR3 is CASTPSGGAYEQYF. CDR3 nucleotide sequence: TGTGCCAGCACCCCCTCGGGCGGCGCCTACGAGCAGTACTTC.

This chain links TRBV11-3 with TRBJ2-7; D gene ambiguous. Germline values: CDR1 SGHNT, CDR2 YENEEA. V was pared by 5 bases and J by 6 bases, with 11 bases between. This CDR3 contains 12 residues. The CDR3 loop is CASSPKVAEQYF. The CDR3 DNA sequence: TGTGCCAGCAGCCCGAAGGTCGCCGAGCAGTACTTC. The variable domain in full, with the rest retrieved from reference TRBV11-3 and TRBJ2-7, is EAGVVQSPRYKIIEKKQPVAFWCNPISGHNTLYWYLQNLGQGPELLIRYENEEAVDDSQLPKDRFSAERLKGVDSTLKIQPAELGDSAVYLCASSPKVAEQYFGPGTRLTVT.

This clone was detected only a few times. This sequence joins TRBV30 and TRBJ1-1; D might be TRBD1 (6 bases). V shed 0 bases and J shed 6 bases, with 11 bases lying between them. CDR1 is GTSNPN, CDR2 SVGIG, per germline (reference sequence). The CDR3 runs 13 residues. CDR3 in amino acids: CAWSVRSGAEAFF. CDR3 in DNA: TGTGCCTGGAGTGTAAGGTCAGGGGCTGAAGCTTTCTTT.

This rearrangement joins TRBV28 to TRBJ2-3, with 8 bases lining up with TRBD1. CDR3 length: 14 residues. The germline gives CDR1 MDHEN, CDR2 SYDVKM. After removal of 5 bases from V and 3 bases from J, the junction contained 4 bases not matched to a gene. The CDR3 region is CASSDDRGTDTQYF. DNA of the CDR3: TGTGCCAGCAGTGATGACAGGGGTACAGATACGCAGTATTTT.

The J gene is TRBJ2-3, the V gene TRBV27; D gene ambiguous. Between the trimmed V and J ends, which lost 4 bases and 1 base, there was a span of 9 bases. Per germline, CDR1 MNHEY and CDR2 SMNVEV (reference sequence). CDR3 length: 14 residues. CDR3 in amino acids: CASSSTRGTDTQYF. The CDR3 region has the DNA TGTGCCAGCAGTTCAACTCGAGGCACAGATACGCAGTATTTT.

The chain recombines TRBV30 with TRBJ2-5, with 11 bases aligning to TRBD2. Germline CDR1 and CDR2: GTSNPN and SVGIG (reference sequence). The CDR3 loop spans 13 amino acids. V was pared by 6 bases and J by 5 bases, with 5 bases of the junction left unmatched. The CDR3 DNA reads TGTGCCTGCGGGACTAGCGGAGCGGAGACCCAGTACTTC. Translating gives CACGTSGAETQYF. The full variable domain, with the rest looked up from reference TRBV30 and TRBJ2-5, is SQTIHQWPATLVQPVGSPLSLECTVEGTSNPNLYWYRQAAGRGLQLLFYSVGIGQISSEVPQNLSASRPQDRQFILSSKKLLLSDSGFYLCACGTSGAETQYFGPGTRLLVL.

V is TRBV28 and J is TRBJ2-7, with D hard to call. The ends were cut back, 5 bases at V and 2 bases at J, with 10 bases in the middle. The CDR3 is 13 amino acids. Germline V CDR1 and CDR2: MDHEN, SYDVKM. CDR3 sequence (DNA): TGTGCCAGCAGTCTCCACAGACCCTACGAGCAGTACTTC. Its translation: CASSLHRPYEQYF.